This T cell receptor beta chain comes out of a study of identical twins. Each CDR3 protein gets one entry after TCRdb re-called the 5' RACE reads with MiXCR. Here the sample spans some 760,000 distinct CDR3 sequences, over 15% being singletons. The CDR3 length is 15 residues. The germline gives CDR1 SGDLS, CDR2 YYNGEE. V was pared by 4 bases and J by 0 bases, with 4 bases of the junction left unmatched. This clonotype has a count of ten or more. This same sample was also part of a study on T cells expressing NK-cell markers. That investigation notes: Sequencing of TCR beta repertoires drew on sorted CD3+CD56+NKG2C+, CD3+CD56+NKG2C- and CD3+CD56-NKG2C+ T cells. The eight sequenced donors comprised seven who were HCMV-seropositive and one who was seronegative. In a few donors, dominant clonotypes made up roughly 28.3-65% of CD3+CD56-NKG2C+ cells. HCMV specificity of the expanded NKG2C+ T cell clones was not established.

The receptor was derived from a young woman in good health. The sequenced material came from PBMCs. The chain links TRBV9 to TRBJ2-1, with TRBD2 identical over 7 bases. In nucleotides, the CDR3 is TGTGCCAGCAGCTCTAGCGGAAACTCCTACAATGAGCAGTTCTTC. This gives the protein CASSSSGNSYNEQFF.